The TCR beta chain under discussion was sequenced for a study of cytomegalovirus exposure and HLA in healthy donors listed by TCRdb under 2017. Describing the broader study: In an earlier analysis of 450 to 750 of the donors, 276 Gb of sequence data and 117 million unique TCR beta sequences from about 179 million T cells were reported. High-throughput TCR immunosequencing, statistical association of individual TCRs with disease status, and machine learning were combined to predict cytomegalovirus infection status. Around 330 gigabases of sequencing data and 70 million to 95 million unique TCR sequences made up an early release that covered approximately 650 HLA-typed donors. In a later analysis, previously published TCR beta repertoires from several hundred donors were re-analyzed and high-resolution HLA genotyping was added so that TCR occurrence patterns could be studied. Along with the approximately 650-subject first cohort, a separate validation cohort of over a hundred different subjects was used. In the later analysis, no new phenotypic data were used to find candidate immune exposures; instead, reliance was placed on TCR beta sequences and their occurrence across donors. The genetic ancestry cluster associated with self-reported Caucasian donors included 81% of the approximately 410 genotyped donors. Every discovery cohort repertoire had been produced on one sequencing platform. Alongside the repertoire data, information on donor age, sex, ethnicity and CMV serostatus was compiled. The study was designed to test whether signatures of past pathogen exposure could be identified by cataloging public T cell receptors. Five DR-DQ haplotypes were handled as single units for association and clustering, since linkage in the cohort was strong. An earlier analysis of approximately 630 of the donors applied high-throughput TCR beta sequencing to assess whether each TCR beta V gene segment acted as functional or pseudogenic. Among around 400 genotyped donors of the cohort, an average of around 250,000 unique TCR beta nucleotide sequences was sequenced per donor, of which approximately 19% were non-productive. The study profiled the T cell repertoires of approximately 700 subjects by immunosequencing and related them to cytomegalovirus serostatus. Class I and class II HLA loci were covered by the typing at four-digit resolution. Genome-wide SNP genotypes for about 65% of the roughly 700 donors were used in a later genetic analysis, which treated that subset as a discovery cohort. The number of donors typed differed by locus, with roughly 620-640 for A, B, C, DRB1 and DQB1, more than 500 for DQA1, 606 for DPA1, and 400 to 490 for DPB1.

As regards this clone: Its antigen is unknown. No base-level quality is on record; no much larger clone is a single base apart.

What the authors observed across the whole study: Because counts were too low, some 17 rarely observed V segments, including chromosome 9 orphons, were excluded from the earlier analysis of fewer than 650 of the donors. Because some donors lacked HLA typing at each locus, the association tests relied only on the typed subset. The 87-base-pair reads could not distinguish some IMGT-functional V segments, including TRBV6-2 and TRBV6-3, so those segments were excluded. An association between a missense DCLRE1C variant and V-gene and J-gene trimming of TCR beta chains was found in a later genetic analysis and replicated in an independent cohort. A cluster of highly shared sequence variants was judged likely to represent a technical artifact of the sequencing pipeline. In this cohort, only TCR beta chains were sequenced, and detectable features were limited by the absence of alpha or paired-chain data. The classifier was reported to diagnose cytomegalovirus status with high specificity and sensitivity in both the original cohort and the validation cohort. A later analysis associated about 17,000 TCR beta sequences with specific HLA alleles at a false discovery rate of 0.05. In vitro tests confirmed that three of the cytomegalovirus-associated TCR beta chains recognize cytomegalovirus antigens. A total of 150 or so TCR beta chains were listed by the study as associated with cytomegalovirus. Linkage disequilibrium might explain the correlated functional status among segregating V segments, but an unknown experimental factor could not be excluded. According to the authors, the approach could potentially be generalized to other disease states and immunological phenotypes. The only immune exposure information available for the cohort was CMV serostatus. Most CMV-associated TCR beta chains appeared to be HLA-restricted in a later analysis, and the HLA associations seemed to be driven largely by CMV exposure. The presence/absence analyses assumed that sequencing depth was roughly uniform across donors, and that assumption may not be true. A later analysis found that TCR association rates varied across HLA loci, with DRB1 alleles showing the most associated TCRs and HLA-C alleles the fewest. A later analysis found that HLA-associated TCR beta chains were more clonally expanded and had lower generation probabilities than equally common non-associated chains. Several of the top co-occurrence clusters appeared to be linked to parvovirus B19, influenza, CMV and Epstein-Barr virus, according to a later analysis. According to a later genetic analysis, donors in an Asian-associated ancestry cluster had fewer N-insertions in productive TCRs than the approximately 650-donor mean. Most TCR sequences were observed very rarely across donors, whereas some public TCRs were present in many individuals. A further reported finding was that TCR beta sequences accurately predicted the HLA-A and HLA-B alleles for most subjects in the first cohort. Strong co-occurrence of HLA alleles, especially DR and DQ, made assigning TCR associations to individual alleles difficult. Broadly in line with IMGT annotations, most TCR beta V segments showed up in productive rearrangements about 87% or about 30% of the time in an earlier analysis of 450 to 750 of the donors.

The cohort consisted of 670 or so healthy bone marrow donors. Cohort members were all nominally healthy when sampled, although unrecorded immune exposures were likely present. The donor tested CMV seronegative, placing the donor among the roughly 400 seronegative members of the cohort. A peripheral blood sample was collected from each donor, and TCR beta sequencing was performed on peripheral blood mononuclear cells. Genomic DNA was extracted from the blood cell samples with the Qiagen DNeasy Blood Extraction Kit. The germline V gene sets CDR1 to LGHNA and CDR2 to YNFKEQ. V loses 0 bases at its end and J loses 8 bases; junction bases beyond the gene matches: 8. There are 16 amino acids in the CDR3, from cysteine to phenylalanine inclusive. Only CDR3 DNA is held: 48 bases, read in frame from base 1. The library was built by means of the immunoSEQ multiplex PCR assay. For the multiplex PCR, a mixture combining 60 forward primers for TCR Vbeta segments and 13 reverse primers for TCR Jbeta segments was used. The CDR3 region of rearranged TCR beta genes was amplified from genomic DNA by a multiplex PCR assay. Amplified TCR beta libraries were sequenced as 87-base-pair reads on the Illumina HiSeq System. As for the authors' bioinformatics: A later analysis counted tens of millions of unique TCR beta chains across the 550 to 800 repertoires, and 9.5 million to 11 million of these chains were shared by at least two donors. Raw reads were error-corrected and collapsed into unique sequences with a nearest-neighbor algorithm that merged closely related sequences to remove PCR and sequencing errors. To assign V, D and J gene segments, CDR3 sequences were aligned to IMGT reference sequences. For a sequence to be retained, a match of at least six nucleotides was required to both a V gene segment and a J gene segment. A rearrangement counted as productive if the CDR3 had no stop codons and remained in frame with V and J, and every other rearrangement counted as non-productive. CDR3 was defined according to IMGT convention as the region running from the second conserved V-encoded cysteine to the conserved J-encoded phenylalanine. In an earlier analysis of 587 of the donors, sequences lacking an unambiguous match to a single V gene segment were excluded. In an earlier analysis of roughly 500 of the donors, V segments were called functional above 56.7% productive rearrangements and were called segregating when the between-donor standard deviation exceeded 5%. A statistical classification framework was built to diagnose cytomegalovirus status from the catalog of TCR beta chain sequences. A later analysis assigned V and J genes by comparing TCR nucleotide sequences with IMGT/GENE-DB human TR gene sequences. A later analysis assigned CDR3 sequences and most-parsimonious VDJ recombination scenarios with the TCRdist pipeline. In a later analysis, each TCR beta chain was defined by its CDR3 amino acid sequence together with its V-gene family, and reads without a unique V-gene family were excluded. To address suspected cross-contamination and a sequencing artifact, a later analysis removed roughly 640 highly shared, low-generation-probability nucleotide sequences. In a later analysis, a clonal expansion index was calculated for each public chain from normalized within-repertoire ranks of inferred template counts. In a later analysis, generation probabilities were computed with a VDJ recombination model fitted to out-of-frame rearrangements, and the resulting probabilities were checked against IGoR. In a later analysis, hypergeometric tests were used to score TCR-TCR, TCR-HLA and TCR-CMV co-occurrence, with a repertoire-size bias correction applied to TCR pairs. To estimate false discovery rates, a later analysis permuted the HLA or CMV assignments 20 times. A later analysis grouped co-occurring TCRs with DBSCAN, adding TCRdist sequence similarity when clustering within HLA-allele-positive subsets. Repertoires with fewer than 30,000 or more than 120,000 public chains, plus five repertoires with anomalous nucleotide sharing, were excluded from co-occurrence clustering. Here the immuneACCESS table is served through TCRdb, limited to in-frame sequences with V and J called. Missing clones are a known gap in these copies; in checked studies unresolved V genes cover under half, and the rest lacks a known reason. V and J calls and clone size are copied from that table; D and trimming were computed from the DNA. The sample contains some 210,000 clones, 78% of them found a single time. The ten biggest clones cover around 3.9% of the sample.

The TCR comes from a male donor in good health and CMV-seronegative. Rearrangement joined TRBV4-2 to TRBJ2-4; TRBD1 lines up with 9 middle nucleotides. The sample taken for sequencing was PBMCs. Read as DNA, the sequence is TGTGCCAGCAGCCAAGATCGGGGACAGGGAGGGGACATTCAGTACTTC. The resulting protein is CASSQDRGQGGDIQYF.